The following is a T cell receptor (beta chain) sequence with its context. What it binds is unknown. The entry originates in a study of cytomegalovirus exposure and HLA in healthy donors. Study outcomes and limitations: In vitro testing confirmed a few CMV-associated chains as specific for CMV antigens. There were fewer than 200 TCR beta chains listed as cytomegalovirus-associated.

Per the germline V gene, CDR1 is SEHNR and CDR2 is FQNEAQ (reference sequence). Trimming took off 6 bases at V and 5 bases at J, with 14 bases between the two ends. The CDR3 extends over 14 amino acids. Assay: immunoSEQ multiplex PCR; the TCRdb copy retains only in-frame clones and omits some. The sample carries some 190,000 clones, approximately 89% recorded once. This clonotype was sampled from a man aged 25 to 40 in good health and CMV-seropositive. The sequenced sample consisted of PBMCs. This sequence joins TRBV7-9 and TRBJ1-5; a possible D gene is TRBD1 (5 bases). The CDR3 DNA is TGTGCCAGCAGTGCAAATCAGGGTCATCAGCCCCAGCATTTT. Amino acids: CASSANQGHQPQHF.